These 30 T cell receptor beta chains originate from one sample sequenced in a study of T cells in Graves' hyperthyroidism and ophthalmopathy. Researchers took RNA transcripts and amplified the TCR beta CDR3 regions from them. Primed by the HTBI set, a first-round RT-PCR was run on the TCR CDR3. From the multiplex PCR reads, TCRdb called clonotypes with MiXCR, one entry per CDR3 protein. The sample has approximately 690,000 distinct CDR3 sequences; more than 14% are singletons. Specimen: blood. Source of these receptors: a woman between 50 and 59 years old with Graves' ophthalmopathy.

J is TRBJ2-3 and V is TRBV6-2 or TRBV6-3, with 8 bases that match TRBD2. J gave up 5 bases and V 2 bases, and 3 bases lay outside the gene matches. There are 14 residues in the CDR3. The germline V gene has CDR1 MNHEY and CDR2 SVGEGT. The CDR3 sequence is CASSYTSGRDTQYF. CDR3 in DNA: TGTGCCAGCAGTTACACAAGCGGGAGAGATACGCAGTATTTT.

This clonotype was seen at least ten times. The V gene is TRBV5-1, the J gene TRBJ2-7, with TRBD2 identical over 12 bases. Germline CDR1 reads SGHRS; CDR2 reads YFSETQ. This CDR3 has 17 residues. The trim removed 0 bases at V and 5 bases at J, leaving 9 bases unmatched. In DNA, the CDR3 is TGCGCCAGCAGCTTGGCCTCGAGACTAGCGGGAGTCGACGAGCAGTACTTC. Its translation: CASSLASRLAGVDEQYF.

This clonotype has ten or more counts. The rearrangement joins TRBV11-3 to TRBJ2-1, with 7 bases matching TRBD2. This CDR3 has 15 residues. With 6 bases clipped from V and 5 bases from J, the junction kept 10 bases outside the gene matches. Germline V gene sequence: CDR1 SGHNT, CDR2 YENEEA. CDR3 amino acids: CASRSGRTRDNEQFF. In DNA form, the CDR3 reads TGTGCCAGCAGATCCGGTAGGACTAGGGACAATGAGCAGTTCTTC. The full variable domain, rest sourced from reference TRBV11-3 and TRBJ2-1, is EAGVVQSPRYKIIEKKQPVAFWCNPISGHNTLYWYLQNLGQGPELLIRYENEEAVDDSQLPKDRFSAERLKGVDSTLKIQPAELGDSAVYLCASRSGRTRDNEQFFGPGTRLTVL.

This clonotype was observed at least ten times. The rearrangement joins TRBV7-9 to TRBJ1-1; weak D call: TRBD1 (5 bases). Deletions cut 5 bases from V and 1 base from J, with 17 bases between. This CDR3 contains 16 residues. The germline gives CDR1 SEHNR, CDR2 FQNEAQ (reference sequence). CDR3 bases: TGTGCCAGCAGCCCCATCGGGGGGAGCGGGAACACTGAAGCTTTCTTT. Translating it yields CASSPIGGSGNTEAFF.

This clonotype was detected many times. This chain joins TRBV20-1 and TRBJ2-3; 10 bases map to TRBD1. V was clipped by 4 bases and J by 0 bases; unmatched bases: 4. The CDR3 length is 15 residues. Looked up from germline, CDR1 is DFQATT and CDR2 is SNEGSKA (reference sequence). CDR3 sequence (DNA): TGCAGTGCTATCCGGACAGGGGGAAGCACAGATACGCAGTATTTT. This encodes CSAIRTGGSTDTQYF.

This clonotype was detected ten times or more. This chain joins TRBV6-2 or TRBV6-3 and TRBJ2-7; possibly TRBD2 for D (5 bases). Trimming removed 6 bases from V and 0 bases from J, with 12 bases in between. The germline gives CDR1 MNHEY, CDR2 SVGEGT. The CDR3 covers 14 residues. The CDR3 DNA sequence: TGTGCCAGCAGCTATAGCGCAACCTCCTACGAGCAGTACTTC. It codes for CASSYSATSYEQYF.

This clonotype was observed a handful of times. V and J are TRBV12-5 and TRBJ2-1, with D unresolved. The CDR3 has 12 amino acids. Trimming left V 6 bases short and J 7 bases short, with 10 bases between. The V gene's germline CDR1 is LGHNT and CDR2 FRNRAP. As DNA, the CDR3 is TGTGCTAGTGGGGCACAGTGGAATGAGCAGTTCTTC. This gives the protein CASGAQWNEQFF.

Concerning this clonotype: This may be a read error, as it is one base from a much larger clone. CDR3 bases: TGTACCAGCAGCTTAGACATCGGATTTTCATACTACAATGAGCAGTTCTTC. Its protein product is CTSSLDIGFSYYNEQFF. The chain couples TRBV7-9 to TRBJ2-1; D remains ambiguous. The CDR3 has 17 amino acids. Per germline, CDR1 SEHNR and CDR2 FQNEAQ (reference sequence).

This clonotype was observed at least ten times. The chain is built from TRBV2 and TRBJ2-3, with a tentative D call TRBD1 (5 bases). Germline V CDR1 and CDR2: SNHLY, FYNNEI. The CDR3 is 14 residues long. Trimming left V 7 bases short and J 5 bases short, with 16 bases between. The CDR3 coding sequence is TGTGCCAGCAAAGGTAGGGGCATTGAAGATACGCAGTATTTT. Its protein product is CASKGRGIEDTQYF.

This clonotype was observed many times. The V call is TRBV15, the J call TRBJ2-7; D is ambiguous. Looked up from germline, CDR1 is LNHNV and CDR2 is YYDKDF (reference sequence). Trimming took 0 bases from V and 7 from J, leaving 10 bases between them. This CDR3 contains 13 residues. CDR3 loop: CATSRDVGYEQYF. The CDR3 DNA follows: TGTGCCACCAGCAGAGATGTTGGTTATGAGCAGTACTTC.

This clonotype was seen at least ten times. The V and J genes are TRBV20-1 and TRBJ2-7, with 15 bases that match TRBD2. The CDR3 contains 16 residues. Germline loops: CDR1 DFQATT, CDR2 SNEGSKA (reference sequence). Trimming took 4 bases from V and 4 from J; bases not matched to a gene: 8. CDR3 DNA sequence: TGCAGTGCTACCGGGACTAGCGGGAGGAAGATATACGAGCAGTACTTC. It translates to CSATGTSGRKIYEQYF.

This clonotype was observed many times. The J gene is TRBJ2-5, the V gene TRBV5-1; D is uncertain. This CDR3 is built from 15 residues. Per the germline V gene, CDR1 is SGHRS and CDR2 is YFSETQ. Trimming left V 0 bases short and J 1 base short, with 10 bases between. The CDR3 DNA follows: TGCGCCAGCAGCTTGGTGGGCGGAGCCCAAGAGACCCAGTACTTC. This gives the protein CASSLVGGAQETQYF.

This sequence joins TRBV6-2 or TRBV6-3 and TRBJ2-1, with 8 positions matching TRBD1. The CDR3 is made up of 16 amino acids. V was clipped by 5 bases and J by 2 bases; unmatched bases: 8. Germline V CDR1 and CDR2: MNHEY, SVGEGT. The CDR3 DNA reads as TGTGCCAGCAGTCCATCCGGGACAGGCCCCTACAATGAGCAGTTCTTC. Encoded protein: CASSPSGTGPYNEQFF.

This clonotype was seen a handful of times. The chain couples TRBV12-3 or TRBV12-4 to TRBJ2-1; 10 nucleotides agree with TRBD2. This CDR3 has 15 residues. The J segment lost 1 base and the V segment lost 6 bases, leaving 3 bases of the junction unmatched. The chain's CDR3 is CASRDSGGSYNEQFF. In DNA form, the CDR3 reads TGTGCCAGCAGGGATAGCGGGGGGTCCTACAATGAGCAGTTCTTC.

This clonotype was counted at least ten times. V is TRBV5-1 and J is TRBJ1-6; 8 nucleotides match TRBD1. V gave up 4 bases and J gave up 9 bases; unmatched junction bases: 3. This CDR3 region has 13 residues. The germline CDR1 and CDR2 sequences are SGHRS and YFSETQ. The DNA of the CDR3 is TGCGCCAGCAGCGGCAGGGGGCGTTCACCCCTCCACTTT. Its translation is CASSGRGRSPLHF.

At least ten counts were recorded for this clonotype. This chain connects TRBV12-3 or TRBV12-4 to TRBJ2-3; 9 bases match TRBD1. This CDR3 is 14 amino acids long. Germline trimming cut 1 base from V and 5 bases from J; bases unmatched to any gene: 1. CDR3 coding DNA: TGTGCCAGCAGTTTAGTGACAGGGGGAGATACGCAGTATTTT. Its protein is CASSLVTGGDTQYF.

The V gene is TRBV7-9, the J gene TRBJ1-1, with D possibly matching TRBD1 (5 bases). This CDR3 has 14 residues. Trimming shortened V by 2 bases and J by 1 base, and 8 bases separated the two germline ends. The germline gives CDR1 SEHNR, CDR2 FQNEAQ (reference sequence). CDR3 bases: TGTGCCAGCAGCTTATGGGACCGGAACACTGAAGCTTTCTTT. Translation gives CASSLWDRNTEAFF.

This clonotype appeared many times. The rearrangement joins TRBV5-1 to TRBJ1-1; 9 nucleotides line up with TRBD1. The V gene end was trimmed by 4 bases and the J gene end by 3 bases; junction bases not matched to a gene: 4. CDR1 and CDR2 (germline): SGHRS, YFSETQ. CDR3 length: 14 amino acids. CDR3 residues: CASSPQGADTEAFF. DNA for the CDR3: TGCGCCAGCAGCCCACAGGGGGCCGACACTGAAGCTTTCTTT.

The count of this clonotype is one. The missing conserved phenylalanine or tryptophan at the end of this CDR3 makes a read error likely. The CDR3 here is CASSQLSGTENTGELFL. The CDR3 DNA is TGTGCCAGCAGCCAATTATCCGGGACAGAAAACACCGGGGAGCTGTTTCTT. This sequence joins TRBV14 and TRBJ2-2, with 7 bases fitting TRBD1. J was trimmed by 2 bases and V by 2 bases; bases with no gene match: 8. Germline assignment: CDR1 SGHDN and CDR2 FVKESK. The CDR3 is 17 amino acids.

This clonotype was picked up a small number of times. The CDR3 DNA reads as TGTGCCAGCAGCTACAGGACTAGCGGGGAGCTGTTTTTT. This gives the protein CASSYRTSGELFF. J is TRBJ2-2 and V is TRBV7-8; 7 positions agree with TRBD2. After removal of 4 bases from V and 7 bases from J, the junction contained 3 bases not matched to a gene. CDR3 length: 13 residues. Germline assignment: CDR1 SGHVS and CDR2 FQNEAQ.

This clonotype was counted a few times. The chain employs TRBV18 and TRBJ2-3; D uncertain. The V and J ends lost 0 bases and 3 bases respectively, with 7 bases between them. Germline V gene sequence: CDR1 KGHSH, CDR2 LQKENI. The CDR3 loop spans 14 amino acids. Here the CDR3 reads CASSPPMGTDTQYF. CDR3 DNA sequence: TGTGCCAGCTCACCACCGATGGGGACAGATACGCAGTATTTT.

CDR3 sequence: CASSLEGGSPLHF. The CDR3 region has the DNA TGTGCCAGCAGTTTAGAGGGAGGGTCACCCCTCCACTTT. This sequence joins TRBV12-3 or TRBV12-4 and TRBJ1-6, with D unresolved. V gave up 1 base and J gave up 10 bases, with 8 bases separating them. The CDR3 is 13 residues long.

This clonotype was detected ten times or more. The chain employs TRBV7-9 and TRBJ2-1, with TRBD2 matching over 8 bases. Germline assignment: CDR1 SEHNR and CDR2 FQNEAQ (reference sequence). J gave up 9 bases and V 5 bases, and 15 bases lay outside the gene matches. The CDR3 spans 16 residues. CDR3 loop: CASSPGGGASFGEQFF. The DNA of the CDR3 is TGTGCCAGCAGCCCCGGGGGGGGGGCGTCTTTCGGTGAGCAGTTCTTC.

This chain joins TRBV5-1 and TRBJ2-1, with D unresolved. V lost 4 bases and J 7 bases, leaving 12 bases between the germline ends. This CDR3 spans 13 amino acids. The germline V gene has CDR1 SGHRS and CDR2 YFSETQ. The CDR3 here is CASSAAASNEQFF. CDR3 sequence (DNA): TGCGCCAGCAGCGCCGCGGCTTCGAATGAGCAGTTCTTC. The entire variable domain, with the rest obtained from reference TRBV5-1 and TRBJ2-1, is as follows: KAGVTQTPRYLIKTRGQQVTLSCSPISGHRSVSWYQQTPGQGLQFLFEYFSETQRNKGNFPGRFSGRQFSNSRSEMNVSTLELGDSALYLCASSAAASNEQFFGPGTRLTVL.

This clonotype was counted at least ten times. The chain uses TRBV7-2 and TRBJ2-1; possible D gene TRBD2, 6 bases. The CDR3 spans 16 residues. With 5 bases removed from V and 0 bases from J, the gap between germline ends came to 14 bases. Germline CDR1 reads SGHTA; CDR2 reads FQGNSA. The CDR3 here is CASSQRAGSSYNEQFF. The CDR3 DNA follows: TGTGCCAGCAGCCAACGGGCGGGGAGCTCCTACAATGAGCAGTTCTTC.

V gene TRBV19 combines with J gene TRBJ2-7; TRBD1 is a possible D gene (6 bases). This CDR3 is 12 amino acids long. Germline V CDR1 and CDR2: LNHDA, SQIVND (reference sequence). Trimming stripped 11 bases from V and 3 bases from J, with 14 bases between. The CDR3 DNA sequence: TGTGCCTGTGCTGGACAGAACTACGAGCAGTACTTC. It codes for CACAGQNYEQYF.

This clonotype has only a few counts. The chain links TRBV24-1 to TRBJ2-3; 8 bases fit TRBD1. Germline CDR1 and CDR2: KGHDR and SFDVKD. There are 18 residues in the CDR3. J gave up 2 bases and V 3 bases, and 12 bases lay outside the gene matches. The DNA of the CDR3 is TGTGCCACCAGTGATCTAGAACCCCGACAGGGGCTCACAGATACGCAGTATTTT. Its protein product is CATSDLEPRQGLTDTQYF.

There are many counts of this clonotype. The rearrangement uses TRBV28 and TRBJ2-7; maybe TRBD2 (5 bases). CDR3 length equals 16 residues. V gave up 3 bases and J gave up 3 bases, with 18 bases separating them. Looked up from germline, CDR1 is MDHEN and CDR2 is SYDVKM. The CDR3, as DNA: TGTGCCAGCAGTTTCGAGGATTCGAGCGGCAACTACGAGCAGTACTTC. Translated: CASSFEDSSGNYEQYF.

There are many counts of this clonotype. J is TRBJ2-1 and V is TRBV24-1, with 14 bases identical to TRBD2. The CDR3 runs to 17 residues. The ends lost 3 bases at V and 6 bases at J; junction bases unmatched: 6. Germline V lookup: CDR1 KGHDR, CDR2 SFDVKD. CDR3 bases: TGTGCCACCAGTGATCCAGGGACTAGCGGGAGAGGCAATGAGCAGTTCTTC. This encodes CATSDPGTSGRGNEQFF.

There are many counts of this clonotype. The rearrangement uses TRBV6-1 and TRBJ1-5; D is perhaps TRBD1 (5 bases). The CDR3 is 13 amino acids. Germline CDR1 reads MNHNS; CDR2 reads SASEGT. V was pared by 2 bases and J by 5 bases, with 7 bases between. The CDR3 nucleotides are TGTGCCAGCAGTGAATGGGGGGATCAGCCCCAGCATTTT. Translated: CASSEWGDQPQHF.